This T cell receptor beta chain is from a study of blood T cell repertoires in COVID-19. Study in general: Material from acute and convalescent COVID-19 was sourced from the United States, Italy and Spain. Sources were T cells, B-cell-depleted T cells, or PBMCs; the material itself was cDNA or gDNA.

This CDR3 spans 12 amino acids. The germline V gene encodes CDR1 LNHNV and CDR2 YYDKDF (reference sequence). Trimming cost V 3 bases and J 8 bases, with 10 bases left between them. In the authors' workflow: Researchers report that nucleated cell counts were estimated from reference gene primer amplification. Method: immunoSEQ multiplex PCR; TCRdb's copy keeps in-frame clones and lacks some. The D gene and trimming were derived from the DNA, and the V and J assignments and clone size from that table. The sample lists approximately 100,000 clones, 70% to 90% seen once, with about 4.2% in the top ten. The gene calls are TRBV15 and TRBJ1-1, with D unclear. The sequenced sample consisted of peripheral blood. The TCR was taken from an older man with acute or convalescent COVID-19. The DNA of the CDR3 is TGTGCCACCAGCAGGACGGGGTGGGAAGCTTTCTTT. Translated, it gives CATSRTGWEAFF.